These 22 T cell receptor beta chains share one sample of origin, sequenced in a study of T cells after posttransplantation cyclophosphamide. Assay: immunoSEQ multiplex PCR; the TCRdb copy retains only in-frame clones and omits some. This sample carries about 26,000 clones, none of them present only once. The sequenced sample was PBMCs. All receptors come from a man aged 45-65 years in good health, CMV-negative, and a related stem cell transplant donor.

This clone was seen at least ten times. J is TRBJ2-2 and V is TRBV9, with D possibly TRBD1 on 5 matching bases. The germline CDR1 and CDR2 sequences are SGDLS and YYNGEE. With 2 bases removed from V and 4 bases from J, the gap between germline ends came to 12 bases. The CDR3 contains 15 residues. This CDR3 is CASSVSAGPTGELFF. The DNA of the CDR3 is TGTGCCAGCAGCGTGTCGGCAGGGCCCACCGGGGAGCTGTTTTTT.

This clone has a count of ten or more. The chain links TRBV19 to TRBJ1-3; perhaps TRBD1 as D (6 bases). The ends were cut back, 4 bases at V and 0 bases at J, with 13 bases in the middle. The CDR3 sequence is 16 residues long. Germline CDR1 reads LNHDA; CDR2 reads SQIVND (reference sequence). The CDR3 DNA is TGTGCCAGTAGTACCGAGGGACACTTCTCTGGAAACACCATATATTTT. It specifies CASSTEGHFSGNTIYF.

This clone has ten or more counts. V and J are TRBV5-1 and TRBJ2-5; the match to TRBD2 covers 9 bases. Per the germline V gene, CDR1 is SGHRS and CDR2 is YFSETQ. V trimming: 5 bases; J trimming: 4 bases; junction bases outside the gene matches: 6. The CDR3 loop spans 14 amino acids. The DNA for the CDR3 is TGCGCCAGCAGAGAGCTGACTAGCGGAGAGACCCAGTACTTC. This gives the protein CASRELTSGETQYF.

This clone was found many times. The CDR3 nucleotides are TGTGCCAGTAGTATTCTGTGGTCCAGTCGGAACACTGAAGCTTTCTTT. It encodes CASSILWSSRNTEAFF. V usage is TRBV19 and J usage is TRBJ1-1; D is ambiguous. Germline CDR1 LNHDA, CDR2 SQIVND (reference sequence). V was cut by 3 bases and J by 1 base, with 15 bases left in between. The CDR3 is 16 residues long.

This clone has ten or more counts. The J gene is TRBJ1-1, the V gene TRBV9, with 7 positions matching TRBD1. Germline values: CDR1 SGDLS, CDR2 YYNGEE. Trimming at V came to 1 base and at J to 7 bases, leaving 10 bases not matched to a gene. This CDR3 has 15 residues. Here the CDR3 reads CASSVRGQGVGEAFF. In DNA form, the CDR3 reads TGTGCCAGCAGCGTACGCGGCCAGGGGGTAGGTGAAGCTTTCTTT.

This clone was detected only a few times. The chain couples TRBV15 to TRBJ2-3, with 8 bases fitting TRBD1. From germline, CDR1 is LNHNV and CDR2 YYDKDF (reference sequence). This CDR3 is built from 15 residues. V lost 0 bases, J lost 6 bases, and 5 bases stayed unmatched. CDR3 residues: CATSRDQGAADTQYF. In DNA form, the CDR3 reads TGTGCCACCAGCAGAGATCAGGGGGCGGCTGATACGCAGTATTTT.

This clone was observed at least ten times. The V call is TRBV5-1, the J call TRBJ2-5, with no clear D. V was trimmed by 0 bases and J by 4 bases, leaving 10 bases between them. Germline CDR1 SGHRS, CDR2 YFSETQ. This CDR3 has 14 amino acids. This CDR3 reads CASSLAPGRETQYF. CDR3 sequence (DNA): TGCGCCAGCAGCTTGGCCCCCGGTCGAGAGACCCAGTACTTC.

At least ten counts were recorded for this clone. CDR3 sequence (DNA): TGTGCCAGCAGAGGGACAGGGGCTCAGTATGGCTACACCTTC. It translates to CASRGTGAQYGYTF. J is TRBJ1-2 and V is TRBV6-1; 10 nucleotides match TRBD1. After removal of 6 bases from V and 5 bases from J, the junction contained 6 bases not matched to a gene. The CDR3 has 14 amino acids. Germline loops: CDR1 MNHNS, CDR2 SASEGT.

This clone was picked up many times. The V call is TRBV27, the J call TRBJ2-6; tentatively, D is TRBD1 (5 bases). The V gene's germline CDR1 is MNHEY and CDR2 SMNVEV (reference sequence). The CDR3 totals 18 residues. Trimming pared 4 bases from V and 2 bases from J, leaving 18 bases between. CDR3 nucleotide sequence: TGTGCCAGCAGTTCATTAGGGGCTGGGTGGGCTGGGGCCAACGTCCTGACTTTC. This sequence encodes CASSSLGAGWAGANVLTF.

This clone showed up many times. The V and J genes are TRBV7-8 and TRBJ1-5; D is possibly TRBD1 (5 bases). The CDR3 is made up of 13 amino acids. V gave up 4 bases and J gave up 7 bases, with 11 bases separating them. Germline V gives CDR1 SGHVS, CDR2 FQNEAQ. The CDR3 DNA sequence: TGTGCCAGCAGCTGGTCAGGGATCCAGCCCCAGCATTTT. This sequence encodes CASSWSGIQPQHF.

This clone was recorded a few times. The V gene is TRBV11-2, the J gene TRBJ2-2, with 8 bases matching TRBD2. Trimming at V came to 5 bases and at J to 4 bases, leaving 9 bases not matched to a gene. CDR1 is SGHAT, CDR2 FQNNGV, per germline. The CDR3 sequence is 16 residues long. This chain's CDR3 is CASSRTGGGGTGELFF. In DNA form, the CDR3 reads TGTGCCAGCAGCCGGACGGGGGGGGGAGGCACCGGGGAGCTGTTTTTT. The variable domain in full, completed from reference TRBV11-2 and TRBJ2-2, reads EAGVAQSPRYKIIEKRQSVAFWCNPISGHATLYWYQQILGQGPKLLIQFQNNGVVDDSQLPKDRFSAERLKGVDSTLKIQPAKLEDSAVYLCASSRTGGGGTGELFFGEGSRLTVL.

This clone was observed many times. This rearrangement joins TRBV5-1 to TRBJ1-2; D may be TRBD1 (5 bases). The CDR3 is 15 residues long. The V end was cut by 0 bases, the J end by 5 bases, with 14 bases between. Germline V gene lookup returns CDR1 SGHRS and CDR2 YFSETQ. CDR3 protein: CASSLADGGAYGYTF. DNA for the CDR3: TGCGCCAGCAGCTTGGCGGACGGAGGGGCTTATGGCTACACCTTC.

Many counts were recorded for this clone. The chain carries TRBV6-1 and TRBJ1-5; 8 bases fit TRBD1. With 4 bases clipped from V and 5 bases from J, the junction kept 4 bases outside the gene matches. From germline, CDR1 is MNHNS and CDR2 SASEGT. This CDR3 region has 14 residues. CDR3 loop: CASSGGQGDQPQHF. The DNA of the CDR3 is TGTGCCAGCAGTGGCGGACAGGGCGATCAGCCCCAGCATTTT.

This clone has at least ten counts. The chain recombines TRBV6-1 with TRBJ1-4, with 7 bases fitting TRBD1. The CDR3 length is 14 residues. Germline V gene data show CDR1 as MNHNS and CDR2 as SASEGT. V lost 1 base, J lost 4 bases, and 0 bases stayed unmatched. CDR3 amino acids: CASSEGQGNEKLFF. In DNA form, the CDR3 reads TGTGCCAGCAGTGAAGGACAGGGTAATGAAAAACTGTTTTTT.

The J gene is TRBJ2-5, the V gene TRBV28; weak D call: TRBD1 (6 bases). The end of the DNA is better explained by TRBJ2-7, so the J call may be wrong. The length of the CDR3 is 13 residues. Per germline, CDR1 MDHEN and CDR2 SYDVKM. Here the CDR3 reads CASSLGQTYEQYF. The CDR3 DNA follows: TGTGCCAGCAGTCTCGGACAGACGTACGAGCAGTACTTC.

In its sample, this clone was seen many times. This rearrangement joins TRBV6-5 to TRBJ2-5; 10 positions agree with TRBD1. Trimming removed 6 bases from V and 5 bases from J; junction bases left unmatched: 9. The germline CDR1 and CDR2 sequences are MNHEY and SVGAGI. The CDR3 has 15 amino acids. This chain's CDR3 is CASSSPRTGGETQYF. CDR3 nucleotide sequence: TGTGCCAGCAGCTCGCCGCGGACAGGGGGGGAGACCCAGTACTTC.

Many counts were recorded for this clone. CDR3 nucleotides: TGTGCCAGCAGTTTAGAGATGGGTCGGGAGGGCCGGGACTACGAGCAGTACTTC. Protein: CASSLEMGREGRDYEQYF. The chain is built from TRBV27 and TRBJ2-7; 8 bases fit TRBD2. The ends lost 2 bases at V and 3 bases at J; junction bases unmatched: 15. This CDR3 spans 18 amino acids. CDR1 is MNHEY and CDR2 is SMNVEV in the germline V gene (reference sequence).

There are many counts of this clone. The CDR3 here is CASSLMGQTEKLFF. The CDR3 nucleotides are TGTGCCAGCAGCTTAATGGGGCAGACGGAAAAACTGTTTTTT. The rearrangement uses TRBV7-2 and TRBJ1-4; TRBD1 is a possible D gene (5 bases). V gave up 2 bases and J gave up 8 bases, with 12 bases separating them. The CDR3 consists of 14 residues. Germline V gene sequence: CDR1 SGHTA, CDR2 FQGNSA.

This chain links TRBV7-8 with TRBJ2-5; possible D gene TRBD2, 7 bases. Germline CDR1 is SGHVS and CDR2 is FQNEAQ. The CDR3 is 18 amino acids. Trimming cost V 4 bases and J 1 base, with 22 bases left between them. In DNA form, the CDR3 reads TGTGCCAGCAGCTACCGGGGGGCTAGCGGAAGGGGCCAAGAGACCCAGTACTTC. It translates to CASSYRGASGRGQETQYF.

This clone was recorded many times. This chain connects TRBV2 to TRBJ2-6; possible D gene TRBD1, 6 bases. The germline V gene encodes CDR1 SNHLY and CDR2 FYNNEI. V gave up 4 bases and J gave up 0 bases, with 10 bases separating them. CDR3 length: 16 amino acids. The CDR3 DNA sequence: TGTGCCAGCAGTGGGACAGCAGTCTCTGGGGCCAACGTCCTGACTTTC. Translation gives CASSGTAVSGANVLTF. The full variable domain, with the rest looked up from reference TRBV2 and TRBJ2-6, is EPEVTQTPSHQVTQMGQEVILRCVPISNHLYFYWYRQILGQKVEFLVSFYNNEISEKSEIFDDQFSVERPDGSNFTLKIRSTKLEDSAMYFCASSGTAVSGANVLTFGAGSRLTVL.

This clone was detected many times. The CDR3 reads CASLSKAGPAPYEQYF. In DNA, the CDR3 is TGTGCCAGTCTTAGCAAAGCGGGCCCTGCCCCCTACGAGCAGTACTTC. V is TRBV13 and J is TRBJ2-7; D might be TRBD2 (6 bases). Trimming shortened V by 9 bases and J by 2 bases, and 23 bases separated the two germline ends. Germline CDR1 is PRHDT and CDR2 is FYEKMQ (reference sequence). This CDR3 contains 16 residues.

This clone was detected a few times. The V call is TRBV6-1, the J call TRBJ2-2; 10 nucleotides line up with TRBD1. The CDR3 length is 15 residues. V dropped 6 bases and J dropped 3; count of bases not matched to a gene: 4. Per the germline V gene, CDR1 is MNHNS and CDR2 is SASEGT. CDR3 sequence (DNA): TGTGCCAGCAGAACCGGGACAGGGGACACCGGGGAGCTGTTTTTT. Translating gives CASRTGTGDTGELFF.